Listed below are T cell receptor beta chains from one sample, sequenced in a study of blood T cell repertoires in COVID-19. Only in-frame clones appear in the TCRdb table, and some are missing; sequencing was by immunoSEQ multiplex PCR. This repertoire shows roughly 59,000 clones, around 73% found once; its top ten account for roughly 12%. The sequencing input was peripheral blood. Receptor source: an elderly man with acute or convalescent COVID-19. CDR3s leave out the opening cysteine and the closing phenylalanine or tryptophan. Each record gives: V gene, J gene, CDR3 protein.

TRBV5-4	TRBJ1-1	ASSSNRVSEAF
TRBV5-1	TRBJ2-5	ASSQQGQETQY
TRBV11-1	TRBJ2-3	ASGRRGPSSTDTQY
TRBV5-1	TRBJ2-1	ASRRDYNYNEQF
TRBV12-5	TRBJ2-7	ASTYSGSSYEQY
TRBV12-3/TRBV12-4	TRBJ1-2	ASRPTASYGYT
TRBV5-1	TRBJ2-6	ASSRRDFSSGANVLT
TRBV10-3	TRBJ1-2	AISESPGLVNYGYT
TRBV7-3	TRBJ2-5	ASSLRGTVQETQY
TRBV5-1	TRBJ2-1	ASSLGSSGVNEQF
TRBV6-1	TRBJ1-1	ASRTGQGHAF
TRBV19	TRBJ2-7	ASTPGAQY
TRBV13	TRBJ2-5	ASSNAGSPMETQY
TRBV18	TRBJ1-5	ASSPSGADQPQH
TRBV3-1/TRBV3-2	TRBJ1-2	ASSQIGRTGADYGYT
TRBV7-9	TRBJ1-1	ASSLRGGTEAF
TRBV11-3	TRBJ1-2	ASSRTGAGYT
TRBV6-5	TRBJ1-5	ASGQGNNQPQH
TRBV19	TRBJ2-1	ATSLLGQGRNEQF
TRBV6-4	TRBJ1-1	ASSLTGYTEAF
TRBV19	TRBJ1-1	ASRNRARVNTEAF
TRBV6-5	TRBJ1-1	ASSRDSLNTEAF
TRBV6-2/TRBV6-3	TRBJ1-4	ASSPRTATNEKLF
TRBV7-9	TRBJ2-5	ASSLTGKETQY
TRBV10-3	TRBJ2-3	AISKFNSDTQY
TRBV18	TRBJ2-7	ASSPGQGVAYEQY
TRBV2	TRBJ1-2	ASSENWTGGSGYT
TRBV29-1	TRBJ1-4	SVDGGTNEKLF
TRBV11-2	TRBJ2-3	ASRSTAGPKADTQY
TRBV12-3/TRBV12-4	TRBJ1-5	ASSFFDKQPQH
TRBV5-1	TRBJ1-4	ASSLRAIATNEKLF
TRBV5-5	TRBJ2-2	ASSEGHEQTGELF
TRBV12-3/TRBV12-4	TRBJ1-5	ASRGQGTPQH
TRBV2	TRBJ1-3	ASSEETLSSGNTIY
TRBV6-5	TRBJ1-3	ASSYRDRGDTIY
TRBV6-1	TRBJ2-5	ASSEGLVETQY
TRBV7-9	TRBJ1-4	ASSRTGANEKLF
TRBV18	TRBJ2-5	ASSPRDRGPETQY
TRBV4-1	TRBJ1-2	ASRPPGGGLGYT
TRBV5-1	TRBJ2-7	ASSLARGTSGGYEQY
TRBV19	TRBJ1-5	ASSLTGDWPQH
TRBV5-1	TRBJ2-7	ASSSRDRGNEQY